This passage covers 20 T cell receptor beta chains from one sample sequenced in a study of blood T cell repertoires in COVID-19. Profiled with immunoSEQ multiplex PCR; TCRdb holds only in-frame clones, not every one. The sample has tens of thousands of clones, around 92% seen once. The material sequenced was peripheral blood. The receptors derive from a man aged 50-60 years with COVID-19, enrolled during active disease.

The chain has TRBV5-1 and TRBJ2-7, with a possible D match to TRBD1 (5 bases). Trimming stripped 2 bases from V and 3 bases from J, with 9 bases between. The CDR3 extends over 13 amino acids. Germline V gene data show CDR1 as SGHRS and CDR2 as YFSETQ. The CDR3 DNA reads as TGCGCCAGCAGCTTAGACAGACTCTACGAGCAGTACTTC. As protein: CASSLDRLYEQYF.

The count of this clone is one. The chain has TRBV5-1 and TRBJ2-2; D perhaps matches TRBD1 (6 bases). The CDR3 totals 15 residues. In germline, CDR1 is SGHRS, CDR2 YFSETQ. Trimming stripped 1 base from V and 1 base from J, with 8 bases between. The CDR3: CASSLTDRNTGELFF. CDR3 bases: TGCGCCAGCAGCTTGACGGACAGGAACACCGGGGAGCTGTTTTTT.

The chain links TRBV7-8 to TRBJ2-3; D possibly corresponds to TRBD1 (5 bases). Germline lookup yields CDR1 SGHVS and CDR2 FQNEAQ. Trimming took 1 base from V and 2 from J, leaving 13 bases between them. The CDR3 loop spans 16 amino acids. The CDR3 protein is CASSLGRQSATDTQYF. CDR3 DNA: TGTGCCAGCAGCTTAGGAAGACAGTCCGCCACAGATACGCAGTATTTT.

CDR3 sequence (DNA): TGTGCCAGCAGCATACGAGCCGGACAGGGCTCCTACGAGCAGTACTTC. This gives the protein CASSIRAGQGSYEQYF. The chain combines TRBV7-2 with TRBJ2-7; 8 bases agree with TRBD1. The CDR3 sequence is 16 residues long. Germline CDR1 is SGHTA and CDR2 is FQGNSA. V dropped 5 bases and J dropped 0; count of bases not matched to a gene: 9.

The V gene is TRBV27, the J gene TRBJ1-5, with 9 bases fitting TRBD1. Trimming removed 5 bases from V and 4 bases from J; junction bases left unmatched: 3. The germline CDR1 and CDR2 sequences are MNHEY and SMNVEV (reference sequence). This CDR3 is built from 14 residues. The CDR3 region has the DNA TGTGCCAGCAGTCCCGGGACAGGGAATCAGCCCCAGCATTTT. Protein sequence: CASSPGTGNQPQHF.

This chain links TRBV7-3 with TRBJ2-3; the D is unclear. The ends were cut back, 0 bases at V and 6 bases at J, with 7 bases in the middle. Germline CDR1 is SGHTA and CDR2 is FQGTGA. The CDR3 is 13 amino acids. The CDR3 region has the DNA TGTGCCAGCAGCTTAACCTATGATGATACGCAGTATTTT. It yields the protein CASSLTYDDTQYF.

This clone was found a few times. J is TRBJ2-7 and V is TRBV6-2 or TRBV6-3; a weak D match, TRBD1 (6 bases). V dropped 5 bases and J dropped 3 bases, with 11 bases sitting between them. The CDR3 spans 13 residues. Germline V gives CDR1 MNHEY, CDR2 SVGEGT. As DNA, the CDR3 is TGTGCCAGCAGTAGAGGGGGTAGCTACGAGCAGTACTTC. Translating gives CASSRGGSYEQYF.

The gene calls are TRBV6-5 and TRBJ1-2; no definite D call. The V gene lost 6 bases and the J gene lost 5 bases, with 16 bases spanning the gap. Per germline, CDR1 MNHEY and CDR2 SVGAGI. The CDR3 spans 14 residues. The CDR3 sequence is CASSQTAGTYGYTF. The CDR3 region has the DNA TGTGCCAGCAGCCAAACGGCGGGAACTTATGGCTACACCTTC.

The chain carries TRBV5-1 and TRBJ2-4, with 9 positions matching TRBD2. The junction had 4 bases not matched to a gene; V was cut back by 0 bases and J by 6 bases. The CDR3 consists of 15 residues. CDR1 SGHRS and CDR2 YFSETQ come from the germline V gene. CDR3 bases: TGCGCCAGCAGCTTGGGGCTAGCGGGGTTAAACATTCAGTACTTC. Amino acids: CASSLGLAGLNIQYF.

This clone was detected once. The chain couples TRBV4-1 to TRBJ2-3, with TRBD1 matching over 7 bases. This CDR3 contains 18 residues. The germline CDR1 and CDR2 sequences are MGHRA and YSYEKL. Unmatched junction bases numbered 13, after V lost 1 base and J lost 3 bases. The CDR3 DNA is TGCGCCAGCAGCCAAGCGGGGAGCAGGGGGAGAGGAACAGATACGCAGTATTTT. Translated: CASSQAGSRGRGTDTQYF.

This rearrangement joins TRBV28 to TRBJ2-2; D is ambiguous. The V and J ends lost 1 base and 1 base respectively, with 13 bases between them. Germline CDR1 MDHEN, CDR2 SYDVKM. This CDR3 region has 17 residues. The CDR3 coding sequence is TGTGCCAGCAGTTTATCTTTTTCGGTTGGGAACACCGGGGAGCTGTTTTTT. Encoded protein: CASSLSFSVGNTGELFF.

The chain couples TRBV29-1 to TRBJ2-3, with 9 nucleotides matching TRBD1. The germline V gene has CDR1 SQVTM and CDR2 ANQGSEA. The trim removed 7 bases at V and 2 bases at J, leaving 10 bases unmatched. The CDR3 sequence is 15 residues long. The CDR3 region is CSACRGTGTTDTQYF. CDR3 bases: TGCAGCGCCTGTCGGGGGACAGGGACCACAGATACGCAGTATTTT.

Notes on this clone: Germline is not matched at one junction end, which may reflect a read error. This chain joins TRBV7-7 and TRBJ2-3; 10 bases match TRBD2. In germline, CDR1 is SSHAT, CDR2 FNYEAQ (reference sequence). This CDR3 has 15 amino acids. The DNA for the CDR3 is TGTGCTAGCAGCTTGAGCGGGGGGGCCGGTGATACGCAGTATTTT. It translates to CASSLSGGAGDTQYF.

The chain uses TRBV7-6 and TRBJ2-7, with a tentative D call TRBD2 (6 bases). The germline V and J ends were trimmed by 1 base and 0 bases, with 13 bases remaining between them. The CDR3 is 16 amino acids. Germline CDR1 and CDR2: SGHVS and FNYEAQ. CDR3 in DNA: TGTGCCAGCAGCTTAGGGGGGGACGCTTACTCCTACGAGCAGTACTTC. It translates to CASSLGGDAYSYEQYF.

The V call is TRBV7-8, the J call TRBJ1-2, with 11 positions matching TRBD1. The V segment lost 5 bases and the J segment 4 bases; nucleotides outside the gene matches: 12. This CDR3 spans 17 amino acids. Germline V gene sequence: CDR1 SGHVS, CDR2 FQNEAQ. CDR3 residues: CASSGRDRGLISYGYTF. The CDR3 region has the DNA TGTGCCAGCAGCGGACGGGACAGGGGGTTGATAAGCTATGGCTACACCTTC.

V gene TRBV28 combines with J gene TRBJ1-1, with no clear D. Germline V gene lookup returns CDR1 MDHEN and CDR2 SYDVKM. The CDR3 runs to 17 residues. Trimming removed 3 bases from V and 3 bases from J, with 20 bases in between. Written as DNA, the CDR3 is TGTGCCAGCAGTTTGGGGAGGAGGGAGGTTTTTGACACTGAAGCTTTCTTT. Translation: CASSLGRREVFDTEAFF. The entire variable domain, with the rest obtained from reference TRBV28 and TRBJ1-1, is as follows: DVKVTQSSRYLVKRTGEKVFLECVQDMDHENMFWYRQDPGLGLRLIYFSYDVKMKEKGDIPEGYSVSREKKERFSLILESASTNQTSMYLCASSLGRREVFDTEAFFGQGTRLTVV.

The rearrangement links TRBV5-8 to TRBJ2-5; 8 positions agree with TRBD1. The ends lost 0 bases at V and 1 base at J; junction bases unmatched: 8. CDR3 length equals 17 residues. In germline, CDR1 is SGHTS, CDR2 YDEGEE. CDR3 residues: CASSLEPGQATQETQYF. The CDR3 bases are TGTGCCAGCAGCTTGGAACCGGGACAGGCGACCCAAGAGACCCAGTACTTC.

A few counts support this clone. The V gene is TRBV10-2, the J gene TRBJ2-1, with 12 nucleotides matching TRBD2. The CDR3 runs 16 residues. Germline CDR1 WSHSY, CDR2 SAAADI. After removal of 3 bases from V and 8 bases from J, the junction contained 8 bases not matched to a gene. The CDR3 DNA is TGCGCCAGCAGTGACTATGCTAGCGGGGGGGCTGATGAGCAGTTCTTC. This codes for CASSDYASGGADEQFF.

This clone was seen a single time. Written as DNA, the CDR3 is TGTGCCAGCTCCCCATCGGTCTACGAGCAGTACTTC. It specifies CASSPSVYEQYF. The V gene is TRBV18, the J gene TRBJ2-7, with D unclear. V gave up 6 bases and J gave up 3 bases, with 9 bases separating them. This CDR3 spans 12 amino acids. CDR1 and CDR2 from the germline V gene are KGHSH and LQKENI.

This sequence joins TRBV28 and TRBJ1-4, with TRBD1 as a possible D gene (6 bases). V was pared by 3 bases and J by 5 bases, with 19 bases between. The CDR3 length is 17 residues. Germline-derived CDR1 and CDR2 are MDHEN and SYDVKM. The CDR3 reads CASSFPLSGAKNEKLFF. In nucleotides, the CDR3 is TGTGCCAGCAGTTTCCCTCTCTCAGGGGCGAAGAATGAAAAACTGTTTTTT.